Below, 12 T cell receptor beta chains from the same sample are listed, as sequenced in a study of blood T cell repertoires in COVID-19. Profiled with immunoSEQ multiplex PCR; TCRdb holds only in-frame clones, not every one. The sample records about 170,000 clones, 70% to 90% being singletons. The sequenced sample consisted of peripheral blood. These receptors came from a man aged 45-65 years who had recovered from COVID-19.

V usage is TRBV5-1 and J usage is TRBJ1-1; 11 bases agree with TRBD1. The ends lost 4 bases at V and 4 bases at J; junction bases unmatched: 3. The CDR3 is 14 amino acids. Germline CDR1 is SGHRS and CDR2 is YFSETQ. CDR3 in DNA: TGCGCCAGCAGCCCAGGACAGGGGGCCACTGAAGCTTTCTTT. Protein: CASSPGQGATEAFF.

The V gene is TRBV7-2, the J gene TRBJ2-3; D ambiguous. CDR1 is SGHTA and CDR2 is FQGNSA in the germline V gene. The CDR3 is 12 residues long. With 1 base removed from V and 11 bases from J, the gap between germline ends came to 10 bases. The CDR3 sequence: CASSLDSLKQYF. The CDR3 bases are TGTGCCAGCAGCTTAGATTCTCTAAAGCAGTATTTT.

The chain recombines TRBV7-2 with TRBJ2-7; TRBD2 aligns across 8 bases. The V segment lost 1 base and the J segment 0 bases; nucleotides outside the gene matches: 14. The CDR3 is 19 residues long. Germline V gives CDR1 SGHTA, CDR2 FQGNSA. CDR3 protein: CASSLDSTWFSGDSYEQYF. The CDR3, as DNA: TGTGCCAGCAGCTTAGATAGCACGTGGTTTAGCGGGGACTCCTACGAGCAGTACTTC.

The chain joins TRBV6-1 to TRBJ2-3; 7 bases agree with TRBD2. Germline V gene sequence: CDR1 MNHNS, CDR2 SASEGT. V shed 4 bases, J shed 0 bases, and the junction held 7 bases outside the gene matches. The CDR3 length is 16 residues. CDR3 sequence (DNA): TGTGCCAGCAGTGCCCCACTAGCGCTGAGCACAGATACGCAGTATTTT. Its protein is CASSAPLALSTDTQYF.

The gene calls are TRBV5-4 and TRBJ2-3; D possibly corresponds to TRBD2 (6 bases). The germline CDR1 and CDR2 sequences are SGHNT and YYREEE (reference sequence). The V end was cut by 2 bases, the J end by 2 bases, with 15 bases between. The CDR3 is 16 residues long. CDR3 nucleotide sequence: TGTGCCAGCAGCTTCGGTGGGAGGCGGGTCACAGATACGCAGTATTTT. This sequence encodes CASSFGGRRVTDTQYF.

The chain uses TRBV10-2 and TRBJ2-1; 12 nucleotides line up with TRBD2. This CDR3 comprises 18 residues. The germline CDR1 and CDR2 sequences are WSHSY and SAAADI. V was clipped by 2 bases and J by 8 bases; unmatched bases: 13. CDR3 protein: CASSERALAGGHTDEQFF. The CDR3 region has the DNA TGCGCCAGCAGTGAGAGGGCCCTAGCGGGGGGGCACACCGATGAGCAGTTCTTC.

The rearrangement joins TRBV9 to TRBJ1-2; 7 nucleotides agree with TRBD1. Per germline, CDR1 SGDLS and CDR2 YYNGEE. The CDR3 spans 19 residues. The trim removed 4 bases at V and 1 base at J, leaving 19 bases unmatched. The CDR3 reads CASSPTAAGGSSHNYGYTF. The CDR3 DNA reads TGTGCCAGCAGCCCAACGGCGGCAGGGGGATCGAGCCATAACTATGGCTACACCTTC.

In this sample, this clone turned up once. J is TRBJ1-2 and V is TRBV5-1; D is perhaps TRBD1 (5 bases). Trimming removed 4 bases at V and 2 bases at J, with 12 bases between. This CDR3 has 14 amino acids. Germline V lookup: CDR1 SGHRS, CDR2 YFSETQ. The CDR3 is CASSPRRGNYGYTF. The CDR3 region has the DNA TGCGCCAGCAGCCCTAGAAGGGGCAACTATGGCTACACCTTC.

The V gene is TRBV18, the J gene TRBJ1-3, with 9 bases identical to TRBD1. V dropped 7 bases and J dropped 3; count of bases not matched to a gene: 4. This CDR3 spans 14 amino acids. CDR1 and CDR2 (germline): KGHSH, LQKENI. CDR3 amino acids: CASYPGQGGNTIYF. The CDR3 nucleotides read TGTGCCAGCTACCCGGGACAGGGTGGAAACACCATATATTTT.

The V and J genes are TRBV5-4 and TRBJ2-7, with 8 bases lining up with TRBD1. Germline CDR1 SGHNT, CDR2 YYREEE (reference sequence). This CDR3 has 16 amino acids. V lost 0 bases and J lost 3; bases outside the gene matches: 8. As DNA, the CDR3 is TGTGCCAGCAGCTTGGGGTATGGGACAGGACGCTACGAGCAGTACTTC. Its translation is CASSLGYGTGRYEQYF.

The genes are TRBV19 and TRBJ2-1; 7 positions match TRBD2. This CDR3 comprises 14 residues. V lost 8 bases to trimming and J lost 5 bases; unmatched junction nucleotides: 9. In germline, CDR1 is LNHDA, CDR2 SQIVND (reference sequence). The CDR3 sequence is CASGRRGRNNEQFF. CDR3 bases: TGTGCCAGTGGCAGGCGGGGGAGAAACAATGAGCAGTTCTTC. The complete variable domain, with remaining parts taken from reference TRBV19 and TRBJ2-1, reads DGGITQSPKYLFRKEGQNVTLSCEQNLNHDAMYWYRQDPGQGLRLIYYSQIVNDFQKGDIAEGYSVSREKKESFPLTVTSAQKNPTAFYLCASGRRGRNNEQFFGPGTRLTVL.

The J gene is TRBJ1-2, the V gene TRBV5-4, with 9 nucleotides matching TRBD1. Germline-derived CDR1 and CDR2 are SGHNT and YYREEE (reference sequence). The ends lost 5 bases at V and 4 bases at J; junction bases unmatched: 3. The CDR3 has 13 amino acids. The CDR3 DNA sequence: TGTGCCAGCAGTCAGGACAGGGGCTATGGCTACACCTTC. Its translation: CASSQDRGYGYTF.